What follows describes a single TCR beta chain. What it recognizes is unknown. Method: immunoSEQ multiplex PCR; TCRdb's copy keeps in-frame clones and lacks some. The profile covers approximately 9,600 clones, with around 78% appearing a single time and around 5% taken by the ten largest. This CDR3 has 14 residues. From germline, CDR1 is SNHLY and CDR2 FYNNEI. V shed 4 bases, J shed 2 bases, and the junction held 1 base outside the gene matches. This entry is derived from a study of immune evolution from preneoplasia to lung adenocarcinoma. About the study: HLA loss of heterozygosity: 5.5% to 8.5% AIS, about 15% MIA, approximately 35% ADC, none AAH.

Study findings and constraints: Top clone share appeared to fall from AAH through AIS, MIA, adenocarcinoma.

Each case's diagnosis was confirmed by two pathologists on H&E. Nucleic acids came from premalignant or tumor cells enriched by macro-dissection. This TCR derives from an older person with lung adenocarcinoma. Sequencing was performed on FFPE minimally invasive lung adenocarcinoma tissue. V gene TRBV2 combines with J gene TRBJ1-2; 10 nucleotides agree with TRBD1. The CDR3 coding sequence is TGTGCCAGCAGTGGACAGGGGGCGAACTATGGCTACACCTTC. Residues: CASSGQGANYGYTF. Supplemented by reference TRBV2 and TRBJ1-2, the full variable domain reads EPEVTQTPSHQVTQMGQEVILRCVPISNHLYFYWYRQILGQKVEFLVSFYNNEISEKSEIFDDQFSVERPDGSNFTLKIRSTKLEDSAMYFCASSGQGANYGYTFGSGTRLTVV.